This T cell receptor (beta chain) originates from a study of T cell responses to AZD1222 COVID-19 vaccine. Study results and caveats: Vaccine-related CD4 TCRs covered spike, predominating at 160-218 and 743-854. Targeting of unmutated variant regions was reportedly seen in nearly half of spike-specific TCRs.

The V and J ends lost 4 bases and 0 bases, in that order; junction bases with no gene match: 3. This CDR3 region has 14 residues. Germline V gene lookup returns CDR1 SEHNR and CDR2 FQNEAQ (reference sequence). As to this clone: Its specificity is unknown.

Sequencing used immunoSEQ multiplex PCR; TCRdb keeps in-frame clones, though not all of them. The table shows about 130,000 clones, with around 90% occurring only once. The chain employs TRBV7-9 and TRBJ2-7; 7 bases line up with TRBD1. Sequences were derived from peripheral blood, sampled on day 0 of AZD1222 vaccination. This receptor was identified in an adult in good health. The CDR3, as DNA: TGTGCCAGCAGCTACGGGACAGTCTCCTACGAGCAGTACTTC. Its protein is CASSYGTVSYEQYF.